Following are 9 T cell receptor beta chains from one sample sequenced in a study of cytomegalovirus exposure and HLA in healthy donors. A multiplex PCR was run with 60 Vbeta primers and 13 Jbeta primers. Method: immunoSEQ multiplex PCR; TCRdb's copy keeps in-frame clones and lacks some. Among around 150,000 clones listed, 68% were seen once. Source material: PBMCs. These receptors originate from a woman younger than 30 in good health and CMV-seropositive.

The V call is TRBV7-9, the J call TRBJ1-1; a possible D gene is TRBD1 (6 bases). With 5 bases removed from V and 2 bases from J, the gap between germline ends came to 12 bases. CDR1 and CDR2 from the germline V gene are SEHNR and FQNEAQ (reference sequence). The CDR3 has 14 residues. The CDR3 protein is CASSLKGGNTEAFF. The CDR3 DNA follows: TGTGCCAGCAGCCTAAAAGGGGGAAACACTGAAGCTTTCTTT.

The chain is built from TRBV5-6 and TRBJ1-5; 9 bases fit TRBD1. The CDR3 extends over 15 amino acids. After removal of 5 bases from V and 6 bases from J, the junction contained 9 bases not matched to a gene. CDR1 SGHDT and CDR2 YYEEEE come from the germline V gene. CDR3 in DNA: TGTGCCAGCAGGGACAGGGGTGAGGGGCTTCAGCCCCAGCATTTT. It encodes CASRDRGEGLQPQHF.

The chain has TRBV2 and TRBJ2-2; perhaps TRBD1 as D (6 bases). CDR3 length equals 16 residues. CDR1 is SNHLY, CDR2 FYNNEI, per germline. V was shortened by 6 bases and J by 0 bases, with 14 bases between the two germline ends. The CDR3 sequence: CASRGDRMTNTGELFF. In DNA form, the CDR3 reads TGTGCCAGCAGGGGAGACAGGATGACGAACACCGGGGAGCTGTTTTTT. The variable domain in full, completed from reference TRBV2 and TRBJ2-2, reads EPEVTQTPSHQVTQMGQEVILRCVPISNHLYFYWYRQILGQKVEFLVSFYNNEISEKSEIFDDQFSVERPDGSNFTLKIRSTKLEDSAMYFCASRGDRMTNTGELFFGEGSRLTVL.

The rearrangement links TRBV7-6 to TRBJ2-5, with D perhaps matching TRBD2 (5 bases). The J call may be incorrect, as the DNA end agrees better with TRBJ2-7. The CDR3 has 13 residues. Germline CDR1 SGHVS, CDR2 FNYEAQ. The CDR3 loop is CASSLGLNYEQYF. CDR3 bases: TGTGCCAGCAGCTTAGGACTAAACTACGAGCAGTACTTC.

The chain links TRBV27 to TRBJ1-2; D is unclear. The CDR3 covers 13 residues. CDR1 MNHEY and CDR2 SMNVEV come from the germline V gene (reference sequence). V was shortened by 0 bases and J by 6 bases, with 8 bases between the two germline ends. CDR3 region: CASSLSGRNGYTF. Written as DNA, the CDR3 is TGTGCCAGCAGTTTATCTGGCAGAAATGGCTACACCTTC.

Only a few counts were recorded for this clone. The chain links TRBV21-1 to TRBJ2-5; the D segment call TRBD2 is taken from the table without a DNA check. TRBV21-1 is noted as a pseudogene. The CDR3 length is 18 residues. CDR3: CASSNLGLAGDLQETQYF. The CDR3 DNA is TGTGCCAGCAGCAACCTGGGACTAGCGGGGGACCTCCAAGAGACCCAGTACTTC.

V usage is TRBV29-1 and J usage is TRBJ1-1; maybe TRBD1 (6 bases). The CDR3 covers 12 residues. The V and J ends lost 4 bases and 5 bases respectively, with 11 bases between them. Germline values: CDR1 SQVTM, CDR2 ANQGSEA. CDR3: CSVGQARTEAFF. CDR3 DNA: TGCAGCGTTGGACAGGCTCGGACTGAAGCTTTCTTT. Looking up the rest from reference TRBV29-1 and TRBJ1-1 gives the full variable domain: SAVISQKPSRDICQRGTSLTIQCQVDSQVTMMFWYRQQPGQSLTLIATANQGSEATYESGFVIDKFPISRPNLTFSTLTVSNMSPEDSSIYLCSVGQARTEAFFGQGTRLTVV.

The V and J genes are TRBV19 and TRBJ1-5, with a weak D call TRBD1 (5 bases). CDR1 and CDR2 (germline): LNHDA, SQIVND (reference sequence). V was shortened by 3 bases and J by 2 bases, with 17 bases between the two germline ends. The CDR3 is 17 residues long. CDR3 sequence reads: CASSIGGRQGGNQPQHF. DNA for the CDR3: TGTGCCAGTAGTATTGGAGGGCGGCAGGGAGGCAATCAGCCCCAGCATTTT.

The CDR3 DNA reads as TGCGCCAGCAAGGGGATCCTACCCACATATGTATCGGCGAGAGAGGACACGCAGTATTTT. This sequence encodes CASKGILPTYVSAREDTQYF. The chain employs TRBV5-1 and TRBJ2-3; maybe TRBD1 (5 bases). V lost 6 bases and J lost 9, with 38 bases in between. Germline-derived CDR1 and CDR2 are SGHRS and YFSETQ. CDR3 length: 20 amino acids.